A selection of T cell receptor beta chains follows, all from one sample in a study of human T cells and chemical hapten exposure. TCRdb redid the calling of the RACE reads with MiXCR, one entry per CDR3 protein. The sample holds some 400,000 distinct CDR3 sequences; more than 4.5% are singletons and the top ten take around 2.3%. The source material was whole blood, sampled in connection with sensitization to the hapten diphenylcyclopropenone (DPC). These receptors originate from a woman aged 50 to 60 with alopecia areata. Some clones in this sample may be carry-over from other donors' samples. The CDR3 runs from the conserved cysteine through the conserved F or W. The D gene is left open where the match is weak. Rows may omit the clone size; those that give it use once, few, many or a size class.

v_gene,abundance,d_gene,j_gene,CDR3aa,CDR3nt
TRBV12-5,many,-,TRBJ1-5,CASGSYRAQHF,TGTGCTAGTGGTTCCTACAGGGCCCAGCATTTT
TRBV28,few,-,TRBJ1-5,CASRVPDGNQPQHF,TGTGCCAGCCGGGTCCCCGACGGCAATCAGCCCCAGCATTTT
TRBV10-3,many,-,TRBJ1-4,CAIRPDTRGSGEKLFF,TGTGCCATCAGACCGGACACCAGGGGCTCAGGTGAAAAACTGTTTTTT
TRBV12-3/TRBV12-4,-,-,TRBJ2-3,CASSIEVATQYF,TGTGCCAGCAGTATCGAGGTTGCTACGCAGTATTTT
TRBV4-1,-,-,TRBJ1-1,CASIPRVGYGDTEAFF,TGCGCCAGCATTCCCAGGGTAGGGTATGGGGACACTGAAGCTTTCTTT
TRBV12-3/TRBV12-4,many,TRBD1,TRBJ2-7,CASILTGGYEQYF,TGTGCCAGTATCCTGACAGGGGGCTACGAGCAGTACTTC
TRBV7-2,many,-,TRBJ1-1,CASSTIQGTEAFF,TGTGCCAGCAGCACAATTCAGGGCACTGAAGCTTTCTTT
TRBV5-1,many,-,TRBJ2-3,CASSLGLAVSYTQYF,TGCGCCAGCAGCTTGGGACTTGCCGTCTCTTATACGCAGTATTTT
TRBV5-1,-,-,TRBJ2-7,CASSLVTRDEQYF,TGCGCCAGCAGCTTGGTTACTAGAGACGAGCAGTACTTC
TRBV7-2,many,-,TRBJ2-3,CASSLATTSTDTQYF,TGTGCCAGCAGCTTAGCAACGACTAGCACAGATACGCAGTATTTT
TRBV6-5,many,-,TRBJ2-7,CASSYGVGGGYSLQYF,TGTGCCAGCAGTTACGGCGTCGGAGGGGGGTATTCATTGCAGTACTTC
TRBV7-2,few,TRBD2,TRBJ2-1,CASSLVLAGEERYNEQFF,TGTGCCAGCAGCTTAGTACTAGCGGGAGAAGAACGCTACAATGAGCAGTTCTTC
TRBV2,many,-,TRBJ2-3,CASREGNTQYF,TGTGCCAGCAGGGAGGGGAATACGCAGTATTTT
TRBV4-3,-,TRBD2,TRBJ2-1,CASSPAMASGYNEQFF,TGCGCCAGCAGCCCGGCTATGGCTAGCGGTTACAATGAGCAGTTCTTC
TRBV25-1,few,-,TRBJ1-1,CASIGRGTNTEAFF,TGTGCCAGTATAGGAAGGGGTACGAACACTGAAGCTTTCTTT
TRBV29-1,many,-,TRBJ1-2,CSVEDKAAGFDYGYTF,TGCAGCGTTGAAGATAAAGCGGCCGGCTTTGACTATGGCTACACCTTC
TRBV7-2,many,-,TRBJ2-1,CASSPDLAPSEQFF,TGTGCCAGCAGCCCCGACTTAGCGCCAAGTGAGCAGTTCTTC
TRBV27,many,TRBD1,TRBJ2-7,CASSLSDRVHEQYF,TGTGCCAGCAGTTTATCAGACAGGGTCCACGAGCAGTACTTC
TRBV30,many,TRBD1,TRBJ2-6,CAWRSGGAGANVLTF,TGTGCCTGGAGATCAGGGGGCGCGGGGGCCAACGTCCTGACTTTC
TRBV7-2,few,-,TRBJ1-1,CASTPFQSNTEAFF,TGTGCCAGCACCCCCTTCCAGTCGAACACTGAAGCTTTCTTT
TRBV7-9,-,-,TRBJ1-1,CASSSPGAEAFF,TGTGCCAGCAGCTCTCCAGGTGCTGAAGCTTTCTTT
TRBV5-6,many,TRBD1,TRBJ2-1,CASSSQGADEQFF,TGTGCCAGCAGCTCACAGGGGGCCGATGAGCAGTTCTTC
TRBV10-3,many,TRBD2,TRBJ2-5,CAISEAPSGRAKTQYF,TGTGCCATCAGTGAGGCGCCTAGCGGGAGGGCTAAGACCCAGTACTTC
TRBV2,many,-,TRBJ1-1,CAGRVGAEAFF,TGTGCCGGCAGGGTGGGGGCTGAAGCTTTCTTT
TRBV29-1,many,-,TRBJ2-1,CSVEQGDNEQFF,TGCAGCGTTGAACAGGGAGACAATGAGCAGTTCTTC
TRBV29-1,few,TRBD2,TRBJ2-1,CSVEGTSGSGYNEQFF,TGCAGCGTTGAAGGGACTAGCGGGAGCGGGTACAATGAGCAGTTCTTC
TRBV6-2/TRBV6-3,many,TRBD2,TRBJ2-2,CASISPPSSGRPVNTGELFF,TGTGCCAGCATCTCCCCCCCGTCTAGCGGGAGACCGGTGAACACCGGGGAGCTGTTTTTT
TRBV5-1,many,TRBD1,TRBJ1-1,CASSLEPGGFTEAFF,TGCGCCAGCAGCTTGGAGCCAGGGGGGTTCACTGAAGCTTTCTTT
TRBV21-1,-,-,TRBJ2-7,CASNQTGKLQYF,TGTGCCAGCAACCAAACAGGGAAACTCCAGTACTTC
TRBV28,-,-,TRBJ1-2,CASVGNYGYTF,TGTGCCAGCGTCGGAAACTATGGCTACACCTTC
TRBV11-2,many,-,TRBJ2-5,CASSLGYQTQYF,TGTGCCAGCAGCTTAGGTTACCAGACCCAGTACTTC
TRBV11-3,many,TRBD1,TRBJ2-1,CASSTGTGKSEQFF,TGTGCCAGCAGCACCGGGACAGGGAAAAGTGAGCAGTTCTTC
TRBV12-3/TRBV12-4,many,-,TRBJ2-5,CASSPPGRIAEYF,TGTGCCAGCAGTCCCCCGGGGAGGATAGCGGAGTACTTC
TRBV7-9,many,-,TRBJ2-3,CASSSGTTSTDTQYF,TGTGCCAGCAGCTCCGGGACAACGAGCACAGATACGCAGTATTTT
TRBV24-1,many,-,TRBJ1-1,CATSAGDTEAFF,TGTGCCACCAGTGCTGGGGACACTGAAGCTTTCTTT
TRBV20-1,-,-,TRBJ1-5,CSALWTEAPRGPQHF,TGCAGTGCTCTCTGGACGGAGGCCCCCAGAGGGCCCCAGCATTTT
TRBV7-8,-,-,TRBJ1-2,CASSLAYSWDGYTF,TGTGCCAGCAGCTTAGCTTACAGTTGGGATGGCTACACCTTC
TRBV10-3,few,TRBD2,TRBJ2-7,CAIRASGGISYEQYF,TGTGCCATCCGGGCTAGCGGGGGGATCTCCTACGAGCAGTACTTC
TRBV29-1,few,TRBD2,TRBJ2-5,CSVEIAGGGETQYF,TGCAGCGTTGAAATAGCGGGAGGTGGAGAGACCCAGTACTTC
TRBV7-2,many,TRBD1,TRBJ1-6,CASRPQGVDSPLHF,TGTGCCAGCAGGCCACAGGGGGTCGATTCACCCCTCCACTTT
TRBV7-9,-,-,TRBJ2-3,CASSLAHTSTDTQYF,TGTGCCAGCAGCTTAGCCCATACAAGCACAGATACGCAGTATTTT
TRBV12-3/TRBV12-4,many,-,TRBJ2-3,CASSKPPGKTQYF,TGTGCCAGCAGTAAACCTCCAGGGAAGACGCAGTATTTT
TRBV2,many,-,TRBJ2-2,CASKAGLQAGELFF,TGTGCCAGCAAAGCGGGCCTACAAGCCGGGGAGCTGTTTTTT
TRBV10-3,many,TRBD1,TRBJ2-7,CAISGTGLEQYF,TGTGCCATCAGTGGGACAGGGCTTGAGCAGTACTTC
TRBV5-5,few,-,TRBJ2-5,CASSFGRNQETQYF,TGTGCCAGCAGCTTTGGCAGAAACCAAGAGACCCAGTACTTC
TRBV5-1,many,-,TRBJ2-3,CASRVRRGFTDTQYF,TGCGCCAGCCGCGTAAGACGGGGTTTCACAGATACGCAGTATTTT
TRBV29-1,few,-,TRBJ1-3,CSGVTGNTIYF,TGCAGCGGTGTAACGGGAAACACCATATATTTT
TRBV7-9,many,TRBD2,TRBJ2-1,CASSLQRGAGNEQFF,TGTGCCAGCAGCCTCCAGCGGGGGGCGGGCAATGAGCAGTTCTTC
TRBV5-1,few,TRBD2,TRBJ2-3,CASSFDDGLAGVTQYF,TGCGCCAGCAGCTTCGACGATGGACTAGCGGGAGTTACGCAGTATTTT
TRBV21-1,-,-,TRBJ2-3,CASSITGGGPDTQYF,TGTGCCAGCAGCATTACAGGGGGCGGCCCAGATACGCAGTATTTT
TRBV2,many,-,TRBJ1-5,CASRWAGSNQPQHF,TGTGCCAGCAGGTGGGCAGGGAGCAATCAGCCCCAGCATTTT
TRBV29-1,-,-,TRBJ2-7,CSVEDKAGLGEQYF,TGCAGCGTTGAAGATAAGGCAGGGTTGGGCGAGCAGTACTTC